This is a list of T cell receptor beta chains from one sample in a study of a mutant IDH1 vaccine in newly diagnosed glioma. TCRdb's table, derived via immunoSEQ multiplex PCR, lists solely in-frame clones and lacks some. The sample yields approximately 35,000 clones, 70% to 90% seen once. This specimen was PBMCs, taken from a glioma patient treated with radiotherapy, temozolomide or both. Receptor source: a woman in her thirties or forties with glioma. Each CDR3 is given with its conserved first and last residue. Each record gives: V gene, J gene, clone size, CDR3 protein. Clone size is not always given. Where it is, it says once, few, many or a class for expanded clones.

v_gene: TRBV5-5
j_gene: TRBJ2-3
abundance: .
CDR3aa: CASSLAVTDTQYF

v_gene: TRBV6-1
j_gene: TRBJ1-1
abundance: .
CDR3aa: CASSRYDREAFF

v_gene: TRBV10-3
j_gene: TRBJ1-1
abundance: .
CDR3aa: CAISEWGNTEAFF

v_gene: TRBV2
j_gene: TRBJ1-5
abundance: few
CDR3aa: CASSLDHVVDPQHF

v_gene: TRBV7-2
j_gene: TRBJ2-3
abundance: .
CDR3aa: CASSLGPSGLSTDTQYF

v_gene: TRBV7-8
j_gene: TRBJ2-1
abundance: .
CDR3aa: CASSFIRYNEQFF

v_gene: TRBV7-8
j_gene: TRBJ2-7
abundance: .
CDR3aa: CASSPWRGEQYF

v_gene: TRBV7-8
j_gene: TRBJ1-5
abundance: .
CDR3aa: CASSLQRRNQPQHF

v_gene: TRBV7-2
j_gene: TRBJ1-4
abundance: few
CDR3aa: CASSLEGGRLFF

v_gene: TRBV6-6
j_gene: TRBJ2-5
abundance: .
CDR3aa: CASRGLVPQETQYF

v_gene: TRBV7-8
j_gene: TRBJ1-6
abundance: .
CDR3aa: CASSLGGQGRSPLHF

v_gene: TRBV10-3
j_gene: TRBJ1-2
abundance: .
CDR3aa: CAISAYRGSGGYTF

v_gene: TRBV25-1
j_gene: TRBJ1-1
abundance: few
CDR3aa: CASSFSLNTEAFF

v_gene: TRBV6-5
j_gene: TRBJ1-6
abundance: once
CDR3aa: CASSFQGSPLHF

v_gene: TRBV19
j_gene: TRBJ2-1
abundance: .
CDR3aa: CASSPRTSGTYNEQFF

v_gene: TRBV6-6
j_gene: TRBJ2-5
abundance: .
CDR3aa: CASSYTGAVGLETQYF

v_gene: TRBV5-8
j_gene: TRBJ2-7
abundance: .
CDR3aa: CASSELYRQGVGTKSYF

v_gene: TRBV4-1
j_gene: TRBJ2-1
abundance: .
CDR3aa: CASSLLGTGASYNEQFF

v_gene: TRBV6-6
j_gene: TRBJ1-2
abundance: .
CDR3aa: CASSYPYDGTDYGYTF

v_gene: TRBV4-1
j_gene: TRBJ2-7
abundance: .
CDR3aa: CASSQGPTSGTREQYF

v_gene: TRBV6-5
j_gene: TRBJ1-2
abundance: .
CDR3aa: CASSSRWGNYGYTF

v_gene: TRBV2
j_gene: TRBJ2-3
abundance: .
CDR3aa: CASSGIPDTQYF

v_gene: TRBV27
j_gene: TRBJ2-4
abundance: .
CDR3aa: CASSPHGGQGAKNIQYF

v_gene: TRBV6-6
j_gene: TRBJ1-5
abundance: .
CDR3aa: CASTLQGGSNQPQHF

v_gene: TRBV7-8
j_gene: TRBJ1-5
abundance: .
CDR3aa: CASSFSGASNQPQHF

v_gene: TRBV6-1
j_gene: TRBJ2-7
abundance: .
CDR3aa: CASSGQAFSYEQYF

v_gene: TRBV6-6
j_gene: TRBJ1-2
abundance: .
CDR3aa: CASSQGGQASNYGYTF

v_gene: TRBV5-1
j_gene: TRBJ1-1
abundance: .
CDR3aa: CASSFLRDTEAFF

v_gene: TRBV4-2
j_gene: TRBJ2-3
abundance: .
CDR3aa: CASSPGGGADTQYF

v_gene: TRBV18
j_gene: TRBJ1-4
abundance: .
CDR3aa: CASSPQGLSEKLFF

v_gene: TRBV28
j_gene: TRBJ1-1
abundance: .
CDR3aa: CASSSHSGTGNEAFF

v_gene: TRBV28
j_gene: TRBJ1-2
abundance: few
CDR3aa: CASSFPGDYYGYTF

v_gene: TRBV6-1
j_gene: TRBJ1-2
abundance: .
CDR3aa: CASSPRDREGYTF

v_gene: TRBV4-3
j_gene: TRBJ1-1
abundance: .
CDR3aa: CASSQVMNTEAFF

v_gene: TRBV10-2
j_gene: TRBJ1-2
abundance: .
CDR3aa: CASRSGGVRGDYGYTF

v_gene: TRBV4-1
j_gene: TRBJ2-3
abundance: .
CDR3aa: CASSQETGGGITDTQYF

v_gene: TRBV5-8
j_gene: TRBJ2-1
abundance: .
CDR3aa: CASNPYSGGASSYNEQFF

v_gene: TRBV2
j_gene: TRBJ1-2
abundance: .
CDR3aa: CASREGRRFKGYTF

v_gene: TRBV18
j_gene: TRBJ2-2
abundance: .
CDR3aa: CASSRQNTGELFF

v_gene: TRBV11-2
j_gene: TRBJ2-1
abundance: few
CDR3aa: CASSLGPRRRTYNEQFF

v_gene: TRBV5-8
j_gene: TRBJ1-5
abundance: .
CDR3aa: CASSLGLERASTSQPQHF

v_gene: TRBV6-6
j_gene: TRBJ1-5
abundance: .
CDR3aa: CASSYINQPQHF

v_gene: TRBV6-6
j_gene: TRBJ1-1
abundance: .
CDR3aa: CASTKLGTARNTEAFF

v_gene: TRBV5-4
j_gene: TRBJ1-2
abundance: .
CDR3aa: CASSNPGYGYTF

v_gene: TRBV2
j_gene: TRBJ2-2
abundance: .
CDR3aa: CASSAVGVTSGELFF

v_gene: TRBV18
j_gene: TRBJ2-1
abundance: .
CDR3aa: CASSLGVSSYNEQFF

v_gene: TRBV6-5
j_gene: TRBJ2-3
abundance: .
CDR3aa: CASRPAGTDTQYF

v_gene: TRBV2
j_gene: TRBJ1-5
abundance: few
CDR3aa: CASSELASYQPQHF

v_gene: TRBV7-2
j_gene: TRBJ2-3
abundance: .
CDR3aa: CASSFVGVGTDTQYF

v_gene: TRBV6-5
j_gene: TRBJ1-1
abundance: .
CDR3aa: CASTGRGVTEAFF

v_gene: TRBV5-1
j_gene: TRBJ1-2
abundance: .
CDR3aa: CASSLGGTNYGYTF

v_gene: TRBV6-1
j_gene: TRBJ2-7
abundance: .
CDR3aa: CASSEGATLWPGQNYEQYF

v_gene: TRBV7-9
j_gene: TRBJ2-5
abundance: .
CDR3aa: CASSLPTSGRQTQYF

v_gene: TRBV7-2
j_gene: TRBJ2-7
abundance: .
CDR3aa: CASSLARSGGKYEQYF

v_gene: TRBV6-5
j_gene: TRBJ2-6
abundance: .
CDR3aa: CASKEYSGANVLTF

v_gene: TRBV6-5
j_gene: TRBJ2-7
abundance: few
CDR3aa: CASSYSRLAGNYEQYF

v_gene: TRBV5-1
j_gene: TRBJ1-2
abundance: .
CDR3aa: CASSLGTDGGYTF